This T cell receptor (beta chain) was identified during a study of monozygotic twins with inflammatory bowel disease. Study-wide findings and caveats: Possibly because of limited power, concordant and discordant twins showed no difference in repertoire similarity.

From the 5' RACE reads, TCRdb lists one entry per CDR3 protein and no DNA. The repertoire table contains about 300,000 distinct CDR3 sequences. Turning to this clonotype: Its antigen is currently unknown.

Material: blood. The clonotype originates from a human donor with ulcerative colitis or Crohn's disease, or a healthy co-twin of an affected twin (not recorded which).

CDR3: CASSFETSAPTGQFF. The chain has TRBV5-6 and TRBJ2-1; TCRdb's D call of TRBD2 is untestable without DNA. The length of the CDR3 is 15 residues. Germline V gene data show CDR1 as SGHDT and CDR2 as YYEEEE.